These T cell receptor beta chains were read from a single sample in a study of blood T cell repertoires in COVID-19. This table comes from immunoSEQ multiplex PCR, and its TCRdb copy is limited to in-frame clones, with some not included. The sample includes fewer than 250,000 clones, 88% seen only once; the top ten take about 4.5%. Input material: peripheral blood. These receptors came from a human donor in a cohort sampled during active COVID-19. CDR3s include the opening cysteine and the closing phenylalanine or tryptophan. The D gene is left open where the match is weak. Expanded clones get a size class; other rows say once, few or many, or leave the size out.

clone_size,j_call,d_call,cdr3_length,v_call,cdr3_aa,cdr3_nt
.,TRBJ2-7,TRBD1,13,TRBV29-1,CSVDAGGLYEQYF,TGCAGCGTTGACGCAGGGGGCTTGTACGAGCAGTACTTC
.,TRBJ2-1,.,13,TRBV2,CASSRESYNEQFF,TGTGCCAGCAGTCGGGAATCCTACAATGAGCAGTTCTTC
.,TRBJ1-5,.,13,TRBV12-3/TRBV12-4,CASSPGSNQPQHF,TGTGCCAGCAGCCCCGGGAGCAATCAGCCCCAGCATTTT
few,TRBJ2-5,TRBD2,15,TRBV7-2,CASSSAGGYQETQYF,TGTGCCAGCAGCTCAGCGGGGGGGTACCAAGAGACCCAGTACTTC
.,TRBJ2-6,TRBD1,14,TRBV7-8,CASTDRAGANVLTF,TGTGCCAGCACCGACAGGGCTGGGGCCAACGTCCTGACTTTC
.,TRBJ2-7,TRBD1,16,TRBV13,CASSSTGTGGTYEQYF,TGTGCCAGCAGCAGCACCGGGACAGGGGGCACCTACGAGCAGTACTTC
.,TRBJ2-1,TRBD1,15,TRBV6-1,CASSERGQGTGEQFF,TGTGCCAGCAGTGAACGTGGACAGGGAACGGGTGAGCAGTTCTTC
.,TRBJ1-1,TRBD1,14,TRBV5-4,CASSLEGTGAEAFF,TGTGCCAGCAGCTTGGAGGGGACAGGGGCTGAAGCTTTCTTT
once,TRBJ2-5,TRBD1,14,TRBV19,CASSRTGMQETQYF,TGTGCCAGTAGTAGGACAGGCATGCAAGAGACCCAGTACTTC
.,TRBJ2-3,.,13,TRBV7-9,CASSSVPTDTQYF,TGTGCCAGCAGCTCGGTCCCCACAGATACGCAGTATTTT
.,TRBJ2-7,TRBD2,14,TRBV7-9,CASSLAGLVYEQYF,TGTGCCAGCAGCTTAGCTGGACTAGTCTACGAGCAGTACTTC
.,TRBJ2-7,.,14,TRBV28,CASSRAPQSYEQYF,TGTGCCAGCAGTAGAGCGCCGCAGTCCTACGAGCAGTACTTC
.,TRBJ2-2,TRBD2,17,TRBV19,CASTHSGGTSNTGELFF,TGTGCCAGTACCCATAGCGGGGGGACTTCGAACACCGGGGAGCTGTTTTTT
.,TRBJ2-7,TRBD1,12,TRBV7-9,CASSSQGYEQYF,TGTGCCAGCAGCTCACAGGGGTACGAGCAGTACTTC
.,TRBJ1-1,.,13,TRBV9,CASSVDDSTEAFF,TGTGCCAGCAGCGTAGATGACAGCACTGAAGCTTTCTTT
.,TRBJ1-5,.,15,TRBV2,CASSEAEGQGQPQHF,TGTGCCAGCAGTGAAGCGGAGGGGCAGGGTCAGCCCCAGCATTTT
.,TRBJ2-1,.,16,TRBV7-9,CASSLFYGTGNNEQFF,TGTGCCAGCAGCTTATTTTACGGGACTGGAAACAATGAGCAGTTCTTC
.,TRBJ2-7,TRBD1,13,TRBV2,CASSRTGGREQYF,TGTGCCAGCAGTCGGACAGGGGGGAGGGAGCAGTACTTC
.,TRBJ2-2,TRBD2,17,TRBV7-2,CASSLGGLAAITGELFF,TGTGCCAGCAGCTTAGGGGGACTAGCGGCAATCACCGGGGAGCTGTTTTTT
once,TRBJ1-3,TRBD1,16,TRBV5-4,CASSSGQGWPGNTIYF,TGTGCCAGCAGCTCGGGACAGGGGTGGCCTGGAAACACCATATATTTT
.,TRBJ2-2,TRBD2,16,TRBV10-3,CAISGLWTSDTGELFF,TGTGCCATCAGTGGTCTTTGGACTAGCGACACCGGGGAGCTGTTTTTT
.,TRBJ2-3,.,14,TRBV2,CASTRGGGADTQYF,TGTGCCAGCACCCGAGGGGGTGGCGCAGATACGCAGTATTTT
.,TRBJ2-7,TRBD2,14,TRBV19,CASSASGELYEQYF,TGTGCCAGTAGCGCGAGCGGGGAGCTCTACGAGCAGTACTTC
.,TRBJ2-1,.,16,TRBV11-1,CASSFPSTGWHHEQFF,TGTGCCAGCAGTTTCCCATCTACCGGGTGGCACCATGAGCAGTTCTTC
.,TRBJ1-1,.,14,TRBV24-1,CATSEATGSTEAFF,TGTGCCACCAGTGAGGCTACAGGGTCTACTGAAGCTTTCTTT
many,TRBJ1-2,TRBD1,13,TRBV10-3,CAISEDRGRGYTF,TGTGCCATCAGTGAGGACAGGGGGCGAGGCTACACCTTC
.,TRBJ2-2,TRBD2,18,TRBV4-3,CASSQDSLAGSNTGELFF,TGCGCCAGCAGCCAAGATTCCCTAGCGGGGTCGAACACCGGGGAGCTGTTTTTT
.,TRBJ1-4,.,14,TRBV11-2,CASSLEGRLEKLFF,TGTGCCAGCAGCTTAGAGGGGAGACTAGAAAAACTGTTTTTT
.,TRBJ2-1,TRBD2,19,TRBV9,CASSVGSSSGGSSYNEQFF,TGTGCCAGCAGCGTAGGTTCGTCTAGCGGGGGCAGCTCCTACAATGAGCAGTTCTTC
.,TRBJ1-1,TRBD1,17,TRBV11-2,CASSARTDRGSGTEAFF,TGTGCCAGCAGCGCCCGAACGGACAGGGGATCTGGGACTGAAGCTTTCTTT
.,TRBJ2-2,TRBD2,16,TRBV3-1/TRBV3-2,CASSQRSGRGTGELFF,TGTGCCAGCAGCCAGCGTAGCGGGAGGGGCACCGGGGAGCTGTTTTTT